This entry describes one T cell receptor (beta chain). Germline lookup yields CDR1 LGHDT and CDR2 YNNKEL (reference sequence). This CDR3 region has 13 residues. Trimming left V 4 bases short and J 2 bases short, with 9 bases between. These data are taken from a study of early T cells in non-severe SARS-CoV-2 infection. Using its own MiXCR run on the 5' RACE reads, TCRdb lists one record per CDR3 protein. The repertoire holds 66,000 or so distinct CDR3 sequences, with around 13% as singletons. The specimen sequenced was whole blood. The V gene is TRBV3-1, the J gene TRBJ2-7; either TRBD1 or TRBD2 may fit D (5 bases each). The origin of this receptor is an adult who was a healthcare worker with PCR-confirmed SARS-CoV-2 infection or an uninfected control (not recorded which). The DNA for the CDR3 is TGTGCCAGCAGCCGGGACGGGACCTACGAGCAGTACTTC. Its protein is CASSRDGTYEQYF.